This passage covers 21 T cell receptor beta chains from one sample sequenced in a study of OX40 agonist ivuxolimab in advanced cancers. Assay used: immunoSEQ multiplex PCR; TCRdb lists only in-frame clones, some missing. Counted here are 90,000 to 95,000 clones, 87% occurring once; the ten biggest clones make up roughly 4.5%. Material: CD4+ or CD8+ T cells sorted from blood, obtained in a trial of the OX40 agonist ivuxolimab. The receptors were gathered from an adult with an advanced solid tumor such as melanoma, head and neck, liver or kidney cancer.

The chain joins TRBV6-6 to TRBJ2-7, with D possibly being TRBD1 (6 bases). There are 15 residues in the CDR3. V shed 4 bases and J shed 0 bases, with 13 bases lying between them. Germline CDR1 reads MNHNY; CDR2 reads SVGAGI (reference sequence). The CDR3 DNA reads as TGTGCCAGCAGTTGGAGGCAGGGGTACTCCTACGAGCAGTACTTC. Residues: CASSWRQGYSYEQYF.

This clone was counted only a few times. The gene calls are TRBV14 and TRBJ2-7; 12 bases are a match to TRBD2. The V segment lost 3 bases and the J segment 5 bases; nucleotides outside the gene matches: 8. Germline lookup yields CDR1 SGHDN and CDR2 FVKESK. The length of the CDR3 is 16 residues. The CDR3 reads CASSQRLAGDKDEQYF. DNA for the CDR3: TGTGCCAGCAGCCAGAGACTAGCGGGAGATAAGGACGAGCAGTACTTC.

The chain uses TRBV28 and TRBJ1-1; possibly TRBD1 for D (5 bases). Between the trimmed V and J ends, which lost 6 bases and 5 bases, there was a span of 13 bases. The length of the CDR3 is 13 residues. CDR1 and CDR2 from the germline V gene are MDHEN and SYDVKM. This chain's CDR3 is CASRGQGGTEAFF. The CDR3 DNA sequence: TGTGCCAGCAGGGGGCAAGGAGGAACTGAAGCTTTCTTT. The entire variable domain, with the rest obtained from reference TRBV28 and TRBJ1-1, is as follows: DVKVTQSSRYLVKRTGEKVFLECVQDMDHENMFWYRQDPGLGLRLIYFSYDVKMKEKGDIPEGYSVSREKKERFSLILESASTNQTSMYLCASRGQGGTEAFFGQGTRLTVV.

V usage is TRBV14 and J usage is TRBJ1-5, with unresolved D. Trimming took 2 bases from V and 9 from J, leaving 2 bases between them. Germline CDR1 SGHDN, CDR2 FVKESK. This CDR3 spans 10 amino acids. CDR3 coding DNA: TGTGCCAGCAGCCAACCGCCCCAGCATTTT. As protein: CASSQPPQHF.

This clone was counted a few times. The rearrangement links TRBV27 to TRBJ1-6, with 10 bases lining up with TRBD1. The CDR3 has 17 amino acids. Trimming cost V 5 bases and J 6 bases; bases outside gene matches: 10. CDR1 is MNHEY, CDR2 SMNVEV, per germline (reference sequence). CDR3 bases: TGTGCCAGCAGTCTACACCCGACAGGGGGCGGTAATTCACCCCTCCACTTT. As protein: CASSLHPTGGGNSPLHF.

The chain is built from TRBV6-1 and TRBJ2-7; D is perhaps TRBD2 (5 bases). CDR1 and CDR2 from the germline V gene are MNHNS and SASEGT. There are 13 residues in the CDR3. The ends were cut back, 6 bases at V and 6 bases at J, with 15 bases in the middle. The DNA for the CDR3 is TGTGCCAGCAGCACCGAACTAGTGAGCGAGCAGTACGTC. Translating gives CASSTELVSEQYV.

The genes are TRBV6-8 and TRBJ2-1, with D possibly being TRBD1 or TRBD2 (5 bases each). Trimming removed 4 bases at V and 2 bases at J, with 12 bases between. The CDR3 sequence is 15 residues long. The V gene's germline CDR1 is MNHGY and CDR2 SAAAGT. The CDR3, as DNA: TGTGCCAGCAGTTTAAACGGGGCGACCTACAATGAGCAGTTCTTC. This encodes CASSLNGATYNEQFF.

The J gene is TRBJ2-1, the V gene TRBV28; TRBD2 is a possible D gene (5 bases). Germline loops: CDR1 MDHEN, CDR2 SYDVKM. The CDR3 covers 16 residues. V shed 2 bases and J shed 3 bases, with 14 bases lying between them. The CDR3: CASSLAWGAIYNEQFF. As DNA, the CDR3 is TGTGCCAGCAGTTTAGCCTGGGGAGCGATCTACAATGAGCAGTTCTTC.

This clone came up a few times. The chain carries TRBV2 and TRBJ1-2; D is possibly TRBD1 (5 bases). This CDR3 has 14 residues. V lost 3 bases, J lost 4 bases, and 12 bases lay in between. The germline gives CDR1 SNHLY, CDR2 FYNNEI. The chain's CDR3 is CASSDKGRAYGYTF. The CDR3 DNA reads as TGTGCCAGCAGTGACAAGGGCAGGGCCTATGGCTACACCTTC.

This chain links TRBV19 with TRBJ2-1; 7 nucleotides line up with TRBD1. Trimming at V came to 4 bases and at J to 6 bases, leaving 6 bases not matched to a gene. The germline CDR1 and CDR2 sequences are LNHDA and SQIVND (reference sequence). The CDR3 length is 14 residues. The CDR3 bases are TGTGCCAGTAGTACCGAAACAGGGGCCAATGAGCAGTTCTTC. Translated: CASSTETGANEQFF.

The chain is built from TRBV5-1 and TRBJ2-1; 8 bases agree with TRBD1. Germline CDR1 reads SGHRS; CDR2 reads YFSETQ. V lost 0 bases to trimming and J lost 6 bases; unmatched junction nucleotides: 5. CDR3 length: 15 residues. The CDR3 here is CASSLGQGTGNEQFF. DNA of the CDR3: TGCGCCAGCAGCTTGGGACAGGGGACGGGCAATGAGCAGTTCTTC.

The chain has TRBV19 and TRBJ1-2; no clear D gene. The CDR3 is made up of 15 amino acids. V lost 3 bases and J lost 0, with 11 bases in between. Germline lookup yields CDR1 LNHDA and CDR2 SQIVND (reference sequence). The chain's CDR3 is CASSMAAGTNYGYTF. The CDR3 region has the DNA TGTGCCAGTAGTATGGCGGCAGGCACTAACTATGGCTACACCTTC.

The CDR3 here is CASSFQLAGDQETQYF. The CDR3 nucleotides are TGCGCCAGCAGCTTTCAACTAGCGGGAGATCAAGAGACCCAGTACTTC. The chain joins TRBV5-1 to TRBJ2-5, with 11 bases fitting TRBD2. V lost 2 bases, J lost 2 bases, and 5 bases stayed unmatched. The germline gives CDR1 SGHRS, CDR2 YFSETQ. The CDR3 has 16 residues.

The V gene is TRBV15, the J gene TRBJ2-4; TRBD1 matches at 9 bases. Trimming at V came to 1 base and at J to 1 base, leaving 5 bases not matched to a gene. CDR3 length: 17 amino acids. From germline, CDR1 is LNHNV and CDR2 YYDKDF (reference sequence). CDR3 nucleotide sequence: TGTGCCACCAGCAGAGTACGTGGGACAGGGGCCAAAAACATTCAGTACTTC. Its protein product is CATSRVRGTGAKNIQYF. The entire variable domain, with the rest obtained from reference TRBV15 and TRBJ2-4, is as follows: DAMVIQNPRYQVTQFGKPVTLSCSQTLNHNVMYWYQQKSSQAPKLLFHYYDKDFNNEADTPDNFQSRRPNTSFCFLDIRSPGLGDTAMYLCATSRVRGTGAKNIQYFGAGTRLSVL.

The chain joins TRBV2 to TRBJ2-1, with a weak D call TRBD1 (6 bases). The germline V gene encodes CDR1 SNHLY and CDR2 FYNNEI. The CDR3 sequence is 14 residues long. V was cut by 8 bases and J by 0 bases, with 11 bases left in between. The CDR3 coding sequence is TGTGCCAGCGCCGGGACAACCTCCTACAATGAGCAGTTCTTC. Translated, it gives CASAGTTSYNEQFF.

The CDR3: CASSVDYETQYF. Written as DNA, the CDR3 is TGTGCCAGCAGCGTAGATTACGAGACCCAGTACTTC. The rearrangement joins TRBV9 to TRBJ2-5; D ambiguous. The CDR3 runs 12 residues. Germline values: CDR1 SGDLS, CDR2 YYNGEE. The V gene lost 0 bases and the J gene lost 5 bases, with 5 bases spanning the gap.

J is TRBJ1-5 and V is TRBV7-8; tentative D call: TRBD1 (5 bases). CDR3 length: 15 residues. Germline lookup yields CDR1 SGHVS and CDR2 FQNEAQ. Trimming cost V 2 bases and J 0 bases, with 8 bases left between them. The CDR3 loop is CASSLRGGSNQPQHF. CDR3 sequence (DNA): TGTGCCAGCAGCTTACGGGGGGGTAGCAATCAGCCCCAGCATTTT.

The chain carries TRBV2 and TRBJ1-1; D not certain. The CDR3 sequence is 11 residues long. V shed 0 bases and J shed 10 bases, with 6 bases lying between them. Germline loops: CDR1 SNHLY, CDR2 FYNNEI. The CDR3 protein is CASSEAPRAFF. As DNA, the CDR3 is TGTGCCAGCAGTGAAGCTCCAAGAGCTTTCTTT.

This clone was detected only once. The sample holds other DNA sequences that translate to the same CDR3. CDR3 sequence: CSVGGTGELFF. CDR3 bases: TGCAGCGTTGGGGGGACCGGGGAGCTGTTTTTT. The chain links TRBV29-1 to TRBJ2-2; D is perhaps TRBD1 or TRBD2 (5 bases each). Trimming pared 4 bases from V and 5 bases from J, leaving 5 bases between. Germline CDR1 and CDR2: SQVTM and ANQGSEA. The CDR3 spans 11 residues.

V usage is TRBV6-1 and J usage is TRBJ1-2; D gene uncertain. The V end was cut by 2 bases, the J end by 10 bases, with 14 bases between. The CDR3 length is 13 residues. The germline gives CDR1 MNHNS, CDR2 SASEGT. The DNA of the CDR3 is TGTGCCAGCAGTGAACGTCTGCGGAGTGACTACACCTTC. Protein: CASSERLRSDYTF.

CDR3 sequence reads: CASSTKDTANTGELFF. DNA of the CDR3: TGCGCCAGCAGCACTAAGGACACAGCGAACACCGGGGAGCTGTTTTTT. V usage is TRBV5-1 and J usage is TRBJ2-2, with TRBD1 as a possible D gene (5 bases). Looked up from germline, CDR1 is SGHRS and CDR2 is YFSETQ. The length of the CDR3 is 16 residues. Trimming took off 4 bases at V and 0 bases at J, with 13 bases between the two ends.